This entry lists 11 T cell receptor beta chains sequenced from one sample in a study of blood T cell repertoires in COVID-19. This table comes from immunoSEQ multiplex PCR, and its TCRdb copy is limited to in-frame clones, with some not included. Of some 300,000 clones listed, over 80% were seen once; the top ten hold 5.5% to 8%. The sequenced sample consisted of peripheral blood. The source of these receptors is a woman aged 45-65 years with COVID-19, enrolled during active disease.

This clone was detected only a few times. J is TRBJ1-2 and V is TRBV18, with TRBD1 matching over 9 bases. CDR1 KGHSH and CDR2 LQKENI come from the germline V gene. CDR3 size: 12 residues. The ends lost 4 bases at V and 8 bases at J; junction bases unmatched: 2. The CDR3 reads CASSRDRDGYTF. The CDR3 DNA is TGTGCCAGCTCACGGGACAGGGACGGCTACACCTTC.

The V gene is TRBV19, the J gene TRBJ1-5; 10 bases line up with TRBD1. V lost 5 bases to trimming and J lost 2 bases; unmatched junction nucleotides: 6. Germline V CDR1 and CDR2: LNHDA, SQIVND (reference sequence). The CDR3 length is 16 residues. The CDR3 region is CASSPDRGYGNQPQHF. CDR3 DNA: TGTGCCAGTAGTCCGGACAGGGGGTATGGCAATCAGCCCCAGCATTTT.

The rearrangement joins TRBV7-2 to TRBJ2-3; D is uncertain. Trimming left V 0 bases short and J 13 bases short, with 14 bases between. The CDR3 has 13 residues. Per germline, CDR1 SGHTA and CDR2 FQGNSA. The CDR3 region is CASSLAPGDSEYF. In nucleotides, the CDR3 is TGTGCCAGCAGCTTAGCTCCCGGCGACTCTGAGTATTTT. The whole variable domain, filled in from reference TRBV7-2 and TRBJ2-3, reads GAGVSQSPSNKVTEKGKDVELRCDPISGHTALYWYRQSLGQGLEFLIYFQGNSAPDKSGLPSDRFSAERTGGSVSTLTIQRTQQEDSAVYLCASSLAPGDSEYFGPGTRLTVL.

This chain uses TRBV27 with TRBJ2-1, with 8 bases identical to TRBD2. With V trimmed by 7 bases and J by 6 bases, 5 bases remained unmatched. Germline V gene data show CDR1 as MNHEY and CDR2 as SMNVEV (reference sequence). CDR3 length: 13 amino acids. The CDR3 region has the DNA TGTGCCAGCACCATAGCGGGACTCAATGAGCAGTTCTTC. Amino acids: CASTIAGLNEQFF.

The chain is built from TRBV28 and TRBJ2-4, with 9 bases identical to TRBD1. The trim removed 5 bases at V and 2 bases at J, leaving 4 bases unmatched. Germline V lookup: CDR1 MDHEN, CDR2 SYDVKM. The CDR3 runs 15 residues. CDR3 in DNA: TGTGCCAGCAGTCCCGGACAGGGGCCCAAAAACATTCAGTACTTC. It translates to CASSPGQGPKNIQYF.

The chain uses TRBV9 and TRBJ1-1; 8 bases line up with TRBD1. Germline loops: CDR1 SGDLS, CDR2 YYNGEE. With 6 bases clipped from V and 5 bases from J, the junction kept 9 bases outside the gene matches. The CDR3 spans 14 residues. For the CDR3, the DNA is TGTGCCAGCACCCCATCCCGGGACAGGACTGAAGCTTTCTTT. Translation gives CASTPSRDRTEAFF.

The gene calls are TRBV6-5 and TRBJ1-2; D perhaps matches TRBD1 (6 bases). The CDR3 has 14 amino acids. With 7 bases removed from V and 2 bases from J, the gap between germline ends came to 14 bases. Germline V gene data show CDR1 as MNHEY and CDR2 as SVGAGI. In DNA form, the CDR3 reads TGTGCCAGCATTAAGGGGGATATAAACTATGGCTACACCTTC. It codes for CASIKGDINYGYTF.

A note on this clone: The sample carries other DNA sequences with the same CDR3. The genes are TRBV5-1 and TRBJ2-1; 9 bases match TRBD2. Germline V gene sequence: CDR1 SGHRS, CDR2 YFSETQ. The CDR3 consists of 15 residues. The V gene end was trimmed by 1 base and the J gene end by 9 bases; junction bases not matched to a gene: 8. The CDR3 bases are TGCGCCAGCAGCTTGCGTGCGGGAGGGCCGGGTGAGCAGTTCTTC. It yields the protein CASSLRAGGPGEQFF.

The chain links TRBV2 to TRBJ2-3; 8 bases align to TRBD2. Per the germline V gene, CDR1 is SNHLY and CDR2 is FYNNEI. The CDR3 runs 16 residues. J gave up 3 bases and V 11 bases, and 16 bases lay outside the gene matches. The CDR3 loop is CASQQFGGRLTDTQYF. CDR3 sequence (DNA): TGTGCCTCCCAGCAGTTTGGCGGGAGGCTGACAGATACGCAGTATTTT.

This sequence joins TRBV11-3 and TRBJ2-3, with 8 bases matching TRBD1. CDR1 and CDR2 from the germline V gene are SGHNT and YENEEA. The CDR3 spans 15 residues. V lost 5 bases and J lost 3; bases outside the gene matches: 7. This chain's CDR3 is CASSTQGVWTDTQYF. The DNA for the CDR3 is TGTGCCAGCAGCACACAGGGGGTTTGGACAGATACGCAGTATTTT.

The chain joins TRBV7-2 to TRBJ2-6; possibly TRBD1 for D (6 bases). The CDR3 spans 16 residues. V was trimmed by 5 bases and J by 2 bases, leaving 13 bases between them. Germline-derived CDR1 and CDR2 are SGHTA and FQGNSA. In nucleotides, the CDR3 is TGTGCCAGCAGCCCACAGGGTACCGCTGGGGCCAACGTCCTGACTTTC. Encoded protein: CASSPQGTAGANVLTF.